These 6 T cell receptor beta chains came from one sample sequenced in a study of T cell responses to AZD1222 COVID-19 vaccine. Produced via immunoSEQ multiplex PCR; TCRdb's table is partial and in-frame only. This table holds roughly 150,000 clones, 88% found once. The starting material was peripheral blood, obtained on day 0 of AZD1222 vaccination. Receptors were obtained from an adult in good health.

V gene TRBV6-2 or TRBV6-3 combines with J gene TRBJ1-5, with TRBD1 matching 8 bases. J gave up 4 bases and V 2 bases, and 10 bases lay outside the gene matches. The CDR3 runs 17 residues. Germline lookup yields CDR1 MNHEY and CDR2 SVGEGT. The DNA for the CDR3 is TGTGCCAGCAGTTACGGGAGGGACAGGAGGCGAAATCAGCCCCAGCATTTT. It translates to CASSYGRDRRRNQPQHF.

The chain combines TRBV9 with TRBJ2-1, with TRBD2 identical over 12 bases. CDR1 is SGDLS and CDR2 is YYNGEE in the germline V gene. J gave up 3 bases and V 0 bases, and 10 bases lay outside the gene matches. The CDR3 has 19 amino acids. The CDR3 DNA follows: TGTGCCAGCAGCGTAGAAGACTCACCGGGACTAGCGGGCTACAATGAGCAGTTCTTC. This translates into CASSVEDSPGLAGYNEQFF. Full variable domain (rest looked up from reference TRBV9 and TRBJ2-1): DSGVTQTPKHLITATGQRVTLRCSPRSGDLSVYWYQQSLDQGLQFLIQYYNGEERAKGNILERFSAQQFPDLHSELNLSSLELGDSALYFCASSVEDSPGLAGYNEQFFGPGTRLTVL.

The rearrangement uses TRBV6-1 and TRBJ2-7; D is undetermined. The CDR3 sequence is 14 residues long. V was pared by 1 base and J by 2 bases, with 9 bases between. Germline V lookup: CDR1 MNHNS, CDR2 SASEGT. The CDR3 bases are TGTGCCAGCAGTGAAGATGGCGGCACCTACGAGCAGTACTTC. The encoded protein is CASSEDGGTYEQYF.

The gene calls are TRBV4-3 and TRBJ2-7; D call uncertain. This CDR3 is built from 13 residues. In germline, CDR1 is LGHNA, CDR2 YSLEER. V shed 3 bases and J shed 6 bases, with 12 bases lying between them. CDR3 bases: TGCGCCAGCAGCCACAGCATAGGGCGCGAGCAGTACTTC. Protein sequence: CASSHSIGREQYF.

The rearrangement joins TRBV4-2 to TRBJ2-3, with TRBD1 matching 9 bases. V shed 0 bases and J 4 bases; nucleotides not matched to a gene: 5. The CDR3 has 16 residues. Looked up from germline, CDR1 is LGHNA and CDR2 is YNFKEQ. CDR3 sequence reads: CASSQERGQGADTQYF. CDR3 sequence (DNA): TGTGCCAGCAGCCAAGAAAGGGGACAGGGAGCAGATACGCAGTATTTT.

The rearrangement uses TRBV5-1 and TRBJ1-4; D perhaps matches TRBD1 (6 bases). CDR3 length equals 16 residues. V shed 2 bases and J shed 7 bases, with 18 bases lying between them. Germline V gene sequence: CDR1 SGHRS, CDR2 YFSETQ. CDR3 in amino acids: CASSLVTGLNTEKLFF. In DNA form, the CDR3 reads TGCGCCAGCAGCTTAGTGACAGGCCTTAATACTGAAAAACTGTTTTTT.